A selection of T cell receptor beta chains follows, all from one sample in a study of blood T cell repertoires in COVID-19. The table came from immunoSEQ multiplex PCR; TCRdb's copy has only in-frame clones and leaves some out. The repertoire holds under 200,000 clones, with roughly nine tenths as singletons. The sequenced material came from peripheral blood. These receptors came from a man between 65 and 79 years old with acute or convalescent COVID-19. CDR3s include the opening cysteine and the closing phenylalanine or tryptophan. The D gene is left open where the match is weak. The size entry is marked missing in some rows and otherwise reads once, few, many or a size class.

v_gene: TRBV5-5; d_gene: TRBD2; abundance: once; len: 15; j_gene: TRBJ2-1; CDR3nt: TGTGCCAGCAGGGGACTAGCGGTCTCCTACAATGAGCAGTTCTTC; CDR3aa: CASRGLAVSYNEQFF
v_gene: TRBV27; d_gene: TRBD2; abundance: NA; len: 18; j_gene: TRBJ2-3; CDR3nt: TGTGCCAGCAGTTTATCAGTCCCAAGCGGGAGGAACACAGATACGCAGTATTTT; CDR3aa: CASSLSVPSGRNTDTQYF
v_gene: TRBV30; d_gene: NA; abundance: NA; len: 14; j_gene: TRBJ2-7; CDR3nt: TGTGCCTGGAGTGCCCCTGGCGGGATCTACGAGCAGTACTTC; CDR3aa: CAWSAPGGIYEQYF
v_gene: TRBV28; d_gene: NA; abundance: few; len: 13; j_gene: TRBJ1-4; CDR3nt: TGTGCCAGCAGTTTCCAGGGAAATGAAAAACTGTTTTTT; CDR3aa: CASSFQGNEKLFF
v_gene: TRBV18; d_gene: NA; abundance: NA; len: 14; j_gene: TRBJ1-5; CDR3nt: TGTGCCAGTTCTGGGACATTCAACAATCAGCCCCAGCATTTT; CDR3aa: CASSGTFNNQPQHF
v_gene: TRBV18; d_gene: TRBD1; abundance: NA; len: 17; j_gene: TRBJ2-6; CDR3nt: TGTGCCAGCTCACCAGCGGGACAGGGCTCTGGGGCCAACGTCCTGACTTTC; CDR3aa: CASSPAGQGSGANVLTF
v_gene: TRBV11-2; d_gene: NA; abundance: once; len: 14; j_gene: TRBJ2-3; CDR3nt: TGTGCCACCTCGGGGAGGCATATCACAGATACGCAGTATTTT; CDR3aa: CATSGRHITDTQYF
v_gene: TRBV10-1; d_gene: TRBD1; abundance: once; len: 14; j_gene: TRBJ2-1; CDR3nt: TGCGCCAGCAGCACTGACAGGGTGGACAATGAGCAGTTCTTC; CDR3aa: CASSTDRVDNEQFF
v_gene: TRBV6-5; d_gene: TRBD2; abundance: once; len: 14; j_gene: TRBJ2-1; CDR3nt: TGTGCCAGCATTAGACTAGCGGGAGTCGATGAGCAGTTCTTC; CDR3aa: CASIRLAGVDEQFF
v_gene: TRBV19; d_gene: TRBD1; abundance: NA; len: 15; j_gene: TRBJ2-2; CDR3nt: TGTGCCAGTAGCGCCCCGGGACAGGGCACCGGGGAGCTGTTTTTT; CDR3aa: CASSAPGQGTGELFF
v_gene: TRBV5-1; d_gene: TRBD1; abundance: NA; len: 14; j_gene: TRBJ1-2; CDR3nt: TGCGCCAGCAGCTTGTATGGGACAGACTATGGCTACACCTTC; CDR3aa: CASSLYGTDYGYTF
v_gene: TRBV6-2/TRBV6-3; d_gene: TRBD2; abundance: NA; len: 16; j_gene: TRBJ2-2; CDR3nt: TGTGCCAGCAGCCCCGGGACTAGCGACGCCACCGGGGAGCTGTTTTTT; CDR3aa: CASSPGTSDATGELFF
v_gene: TRBV6-1; d_gene: NA; abundance: once; len: 16; j_gene: TRBJ2-1; CDR3nt: TGTGCCAGCAGTGAACAGGGGGGTCGACCAGGTAGTGAGCAGTTCTTC; CDR3aa: CASSEQGGRPGSEQFF
v_gene: TRBV9; d_gene: NA; abundance: NA; len: 13; j_gene: TRBJ2-1; CDR3nt: TGTGCCAGCAGCCCCCGGTGGAGGGGTGAGCAGTTCTTC; CDR3aa: CASSPRWRGEQFF
v_gene: TRBV11-1; d_gene: TRBD1; abundance: NA; len: 12; j_gene: TRBJ2-4; CDR3nt: TGTGCCAGCAGTAAGACAGGGACCATTCAGTACTTC; CDR3aa: CASSKTGTIQYF
v_gene: TRBV28; d_gene: TRBD2; abundance: NA; len: 15; j_gene: TRBJ2-1; CDR3nt: TGTGCCAGCGGGCCAGCGGGGGGGCCTAAGGGTGAGCAGTTCTTC; CDR3aa: CASGPAGGPKGEQFF
v_gene: TRBV7-2; d_gene: NA; abundance: NA; len: 15; j_gene: TRBJ1-1; CDR3nt: TGTGCCAGCAGCTTATTTCCAGGGGTGGACACTGAAGCTTTCTTT; CDR3aa: CASSLFPGVDTEAFF
v_gene: TRBV28; d_gene: NA; abundance: few; len: 17; j_gene: TRBJ1-2; CDR3nt: TGTGCCAGCAGTTTCCGATCCGTGACAGCGACTAACTATGGCTACACCTTC; CDR3aa: CASSFRSVTATNYGYTF
v_gene: TRBV11-2; d_gene: NA; abundance: NA; len: 13; j_gene: TRBJ2-1; CDR3nt: TGTGCCAGCAGCTTGGGCTTAGACAATGAGCAGTTCTTC; CDR3aa: CASSLGLDNEQFF
v_gene: TRBV4-1; d_gene: NA; abundance: NA; len: 15; j_gene: TRBJ1-3; CDR3nt: TGCGCCAGCAGCCTCCCGTCCCGACAGAGAAACACCATATATTTT; CDR3aa: CASSLPSRQRNTIYF